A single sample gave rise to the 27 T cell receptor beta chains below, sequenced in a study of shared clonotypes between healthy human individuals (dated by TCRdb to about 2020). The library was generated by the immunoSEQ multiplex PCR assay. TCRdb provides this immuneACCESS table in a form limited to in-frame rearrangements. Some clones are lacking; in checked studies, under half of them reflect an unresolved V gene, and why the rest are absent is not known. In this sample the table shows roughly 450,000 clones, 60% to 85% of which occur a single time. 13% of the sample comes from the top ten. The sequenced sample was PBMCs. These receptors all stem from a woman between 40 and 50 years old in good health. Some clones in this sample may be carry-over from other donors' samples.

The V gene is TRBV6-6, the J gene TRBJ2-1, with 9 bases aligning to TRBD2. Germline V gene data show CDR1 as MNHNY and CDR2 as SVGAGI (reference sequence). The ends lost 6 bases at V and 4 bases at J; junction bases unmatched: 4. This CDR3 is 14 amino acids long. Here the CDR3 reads CASSISGSYNEQFF. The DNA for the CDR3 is TGTGCCAGCAGCATTAGCGGGAGTTACAATGAGCAGTTCTTC.

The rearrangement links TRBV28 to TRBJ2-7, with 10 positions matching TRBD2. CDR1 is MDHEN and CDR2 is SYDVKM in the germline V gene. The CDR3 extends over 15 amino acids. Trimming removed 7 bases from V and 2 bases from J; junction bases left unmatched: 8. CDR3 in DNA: TGTGCCAGCACCCTGACTAGCGGGCGACCCTACGAGCAGTACTTC. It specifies CASTLTSGRPYEQYF.

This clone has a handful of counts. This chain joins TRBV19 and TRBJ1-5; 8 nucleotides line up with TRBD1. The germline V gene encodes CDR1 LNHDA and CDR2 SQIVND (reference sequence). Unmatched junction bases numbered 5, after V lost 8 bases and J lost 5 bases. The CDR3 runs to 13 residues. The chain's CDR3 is CASGYRGDQPQHF. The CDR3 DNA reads TGTGCCAGTGGATACAGGGGGGATCAGCCCCAGCATTTT.

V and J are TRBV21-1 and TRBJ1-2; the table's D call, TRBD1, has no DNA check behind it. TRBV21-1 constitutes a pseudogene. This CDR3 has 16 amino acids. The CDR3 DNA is TGTGCCAGCAGCACTGGCAGGGTCGGGTCTAGGTATGGCTACACCTTC. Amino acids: CASSTGRVGSRYGYTF.

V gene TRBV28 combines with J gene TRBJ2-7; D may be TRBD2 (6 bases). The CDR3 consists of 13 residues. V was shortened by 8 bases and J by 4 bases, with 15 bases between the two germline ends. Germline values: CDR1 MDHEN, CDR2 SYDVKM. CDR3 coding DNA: TGTGCCAGCGGCGTGCGGGACGTGTACGAGCAGTACTTC. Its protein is CASGVRDVYEQYF.

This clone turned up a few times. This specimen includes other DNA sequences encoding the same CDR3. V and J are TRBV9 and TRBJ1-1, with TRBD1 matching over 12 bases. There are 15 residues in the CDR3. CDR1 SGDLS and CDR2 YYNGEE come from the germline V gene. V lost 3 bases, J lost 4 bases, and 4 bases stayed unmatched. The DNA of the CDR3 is TGTGCCAGCAGCGGAGGGACAGGGGGCCGCACTGAAGCTTTCTTT. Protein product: CASSGGTGGRTEAFF.

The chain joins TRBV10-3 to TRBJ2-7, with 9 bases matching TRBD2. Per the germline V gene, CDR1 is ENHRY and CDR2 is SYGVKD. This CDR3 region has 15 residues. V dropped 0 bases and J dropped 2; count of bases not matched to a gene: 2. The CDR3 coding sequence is TGTGCCATCAGTGAGTCGGTAGCGGGGGCCTACGAGCAGTACTTC. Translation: CAISESVAGAYEQYF.

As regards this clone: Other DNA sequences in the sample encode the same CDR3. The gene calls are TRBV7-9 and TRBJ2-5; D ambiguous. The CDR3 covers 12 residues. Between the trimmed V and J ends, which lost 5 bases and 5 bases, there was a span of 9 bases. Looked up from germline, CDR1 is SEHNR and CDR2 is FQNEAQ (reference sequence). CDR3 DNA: TGTGCCAGCAGCCTCCTAGGGGAGACCCAGTACTTC. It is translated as CASSLLGETQYF.

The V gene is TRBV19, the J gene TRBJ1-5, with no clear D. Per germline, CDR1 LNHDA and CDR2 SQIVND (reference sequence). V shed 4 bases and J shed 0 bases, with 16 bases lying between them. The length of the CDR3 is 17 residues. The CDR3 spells CASSKNRAGISNQPQHF. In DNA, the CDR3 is TGTGCCAGTAGTAAAAACAGAGCCGGGATTAGCAATCAGCCCCAGCATTTT.

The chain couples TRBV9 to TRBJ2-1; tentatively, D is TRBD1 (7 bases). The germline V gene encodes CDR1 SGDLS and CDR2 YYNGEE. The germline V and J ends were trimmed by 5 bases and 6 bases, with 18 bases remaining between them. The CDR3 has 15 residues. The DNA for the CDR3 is TGTGCCAGCAGTAGACAGGGCGGGACCGGCAATGAGCAGTTCTTC. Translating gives CASSRQGGTGNEQFF.

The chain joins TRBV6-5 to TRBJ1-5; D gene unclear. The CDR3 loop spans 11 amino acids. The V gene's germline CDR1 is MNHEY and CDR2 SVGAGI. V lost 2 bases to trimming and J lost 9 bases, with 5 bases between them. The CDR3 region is CASSYTPPQHF. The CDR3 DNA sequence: TGTGCCAGCAGTTACACCCCGCCCCAGCATTTT.

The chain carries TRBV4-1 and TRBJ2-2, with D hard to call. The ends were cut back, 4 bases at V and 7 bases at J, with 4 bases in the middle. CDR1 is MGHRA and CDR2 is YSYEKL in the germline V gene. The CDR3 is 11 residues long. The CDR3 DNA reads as TGCGCCAGCAGCCGGGACGGGGAGCTGTTTTTT. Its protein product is CASSRDGELFF.

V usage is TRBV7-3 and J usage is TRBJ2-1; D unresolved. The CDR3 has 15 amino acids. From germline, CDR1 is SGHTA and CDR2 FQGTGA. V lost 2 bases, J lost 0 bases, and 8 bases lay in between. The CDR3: CASSLGSYSYNEQFF. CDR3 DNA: TGTGCCAGCAGCTTAGGTAGCTACTCCTACAATGAGCAGTTCTTC.

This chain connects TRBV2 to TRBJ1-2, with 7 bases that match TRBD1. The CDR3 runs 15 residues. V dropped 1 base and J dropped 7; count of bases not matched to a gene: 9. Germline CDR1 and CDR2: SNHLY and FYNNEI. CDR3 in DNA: TGTGCCAGCAGTGAAGGGGAGGGGGCTCGTATTGGCTACACCTTC. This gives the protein CASSEGEGARIGYTF.

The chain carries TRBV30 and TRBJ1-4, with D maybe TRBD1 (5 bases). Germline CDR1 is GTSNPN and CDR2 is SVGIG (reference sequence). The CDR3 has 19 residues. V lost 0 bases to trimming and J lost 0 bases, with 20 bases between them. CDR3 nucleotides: TGTGCCTGGAGTGTAGGGGACTCGGCCCTTGGGTCAACTAATGAAAAACTGTTTTTT. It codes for CAWSVGDSALGSTNEKLFF.

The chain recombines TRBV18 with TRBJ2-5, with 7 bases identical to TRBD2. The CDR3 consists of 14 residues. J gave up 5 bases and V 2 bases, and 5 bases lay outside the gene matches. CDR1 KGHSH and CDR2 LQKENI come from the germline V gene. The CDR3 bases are TGTGCCAGCTCACCAGAGGCGGGAGCGGAGACCCAGTACTTC. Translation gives CASSPEAGAETQYF.

The CDR3 coding sequence is TGTGCCACTCTTCCTACGGGACAGGGATCCCACGAGCAGTACTTC. Its translation: CATLPTGQGSHEQYF. The J gene is TRBJ2-7, the V gene TRBV28, with TRBD1 matching 9 bases. V shed 10 bases and J 5 bases; nucleotides not matched to a gene: 15. CDR3 size: 15 residues. Germline CDR1 MDHEN, CDR2 SYDVKM.

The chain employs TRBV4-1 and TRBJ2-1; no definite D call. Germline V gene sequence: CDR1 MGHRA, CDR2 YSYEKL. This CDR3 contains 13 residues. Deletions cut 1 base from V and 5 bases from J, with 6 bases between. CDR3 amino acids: CASSQVRDNEQFF. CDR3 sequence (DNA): TGCGCCAGCAGCCAAGTTAGGGACAATGAGCAGTTCTTC.

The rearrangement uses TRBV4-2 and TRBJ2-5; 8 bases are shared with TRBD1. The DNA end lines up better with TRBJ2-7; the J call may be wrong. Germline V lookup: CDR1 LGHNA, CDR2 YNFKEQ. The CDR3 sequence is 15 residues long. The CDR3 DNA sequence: TGTGCCAGCAGCCAAGACCAGGGGGCCCACTACGAGCAGTACTTC. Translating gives CASSQDQGAHYEQYF.

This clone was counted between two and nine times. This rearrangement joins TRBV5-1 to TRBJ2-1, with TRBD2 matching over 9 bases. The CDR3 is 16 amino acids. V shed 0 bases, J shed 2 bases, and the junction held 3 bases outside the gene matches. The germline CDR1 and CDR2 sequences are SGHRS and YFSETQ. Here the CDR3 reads CASSLVAGAAYNEQFF. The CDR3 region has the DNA TGCGCCAGCAGCTTGGTAGCGGGAGCCGCCTACAATGAGCAGTTCTTC.

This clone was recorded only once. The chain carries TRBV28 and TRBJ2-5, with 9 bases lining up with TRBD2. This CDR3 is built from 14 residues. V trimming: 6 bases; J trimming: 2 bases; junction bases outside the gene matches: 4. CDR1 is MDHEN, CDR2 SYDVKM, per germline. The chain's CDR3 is CASSPAGGQETQYF. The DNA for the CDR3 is TGTGCCAGCAGCCCAGCGGGGGGACAAGAGACCCAGTACTTC. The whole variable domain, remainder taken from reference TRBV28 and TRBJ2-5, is DVKVTQSSRYLVKRTGEKVFLECVQDMDHENMFWYRQDPGLGLRLIYFSYDVKMKEKGDIPEGYSVSREKKERFSLILESASTNQTSMYLCASSPAGGQETQYFGPGTRLLVL.

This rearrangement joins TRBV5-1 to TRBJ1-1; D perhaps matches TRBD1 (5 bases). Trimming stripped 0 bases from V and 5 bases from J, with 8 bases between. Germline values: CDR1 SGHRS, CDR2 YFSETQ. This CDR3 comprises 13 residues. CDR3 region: CASSLGAGTEAFF. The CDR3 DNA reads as TGCGCCAGCAGCTTGGGGGCAGGGACTGAAGCTTTCTTT.

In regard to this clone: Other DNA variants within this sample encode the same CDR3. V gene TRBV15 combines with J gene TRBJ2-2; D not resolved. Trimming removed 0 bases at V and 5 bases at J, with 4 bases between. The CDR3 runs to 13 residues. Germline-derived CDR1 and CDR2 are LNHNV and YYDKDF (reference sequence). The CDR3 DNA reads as TGTGCCACCAGCAGAGATAGAACCGGGGAGCTGTTTTTT. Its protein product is CATSRDRTGELFF. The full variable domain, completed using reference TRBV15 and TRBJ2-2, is DAMVIQNPRYQVTQFGKPVTLSCSQTLNHNVMYWYQQKSSQAPKLLFHYYDKDFNNEADTPDNFQSRRPNTSFCFLDIRSPGLGDTAMYLCATSRDRTGELFFGEGSRLTVL.

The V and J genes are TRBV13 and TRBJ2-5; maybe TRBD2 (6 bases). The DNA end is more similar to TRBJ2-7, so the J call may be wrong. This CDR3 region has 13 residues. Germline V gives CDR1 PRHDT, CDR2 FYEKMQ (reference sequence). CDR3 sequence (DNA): TGTGCCAGCAGCTTGACGGGGACTCGCGAGCAGTACTTC. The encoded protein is CASSLTGTREQYF.

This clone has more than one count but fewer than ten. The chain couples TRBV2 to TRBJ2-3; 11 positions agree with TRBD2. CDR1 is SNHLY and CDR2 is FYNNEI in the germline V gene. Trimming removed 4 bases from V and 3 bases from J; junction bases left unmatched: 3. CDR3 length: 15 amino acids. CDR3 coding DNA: TGTGCCAGCAGTGCCGGACTAGCGGGTACAGATACGCAGTATTTT. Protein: CASSAGLAGTDTQYF. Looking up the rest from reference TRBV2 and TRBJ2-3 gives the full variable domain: EPEVTQTPSHQVTQMGQEVILRCVPISNHLYFYWYRQILGQKVEFLVSFYNNEISEKSEIFDDQFSVERPDGSNFTLKIRSTKLEDSAMYFCASSAGLAGTDTQYFGPGTRLTVL.

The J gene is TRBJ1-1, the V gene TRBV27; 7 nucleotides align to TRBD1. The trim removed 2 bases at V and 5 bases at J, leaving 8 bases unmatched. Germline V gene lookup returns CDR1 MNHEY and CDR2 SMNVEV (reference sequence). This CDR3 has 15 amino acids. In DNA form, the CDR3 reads TGTGCCAGCAGTTTAATTCAGGGGGGGGAAACTGAAGCTTTCTTT. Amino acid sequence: CASSLIQGGETEAFF.

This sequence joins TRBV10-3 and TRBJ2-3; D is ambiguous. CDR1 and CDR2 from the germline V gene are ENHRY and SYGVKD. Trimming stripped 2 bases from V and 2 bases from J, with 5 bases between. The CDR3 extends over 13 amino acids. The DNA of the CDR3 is TGTGCCATCAGTGAGCCAGACACAGATACGCAGTATTTT. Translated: CAISEPDTDTQYF.